The following is a TCR beta chain sequence with its context. From germline, CDR1 is LNHDA and CDR2 SQIVND (reference sequence). The CDR3 runs 16 residues. Trimming shortened V by 3 bases and J by 0 bases, and 14 bases separated the two germline ends. This specimen belongs to a study of STAT5B mutations in CD4+ large granular lymphocyte leukemia. Clones were sequenced by immunoSEQ multiplex PCR, and TCRdb holds only the in-frame ones, with some missing. The repertoire consists of tens of thousands of clones, with about two thirds occurring once and the leading ten covering 1.5% to 2%. The clonotype comes from a human donor in good health. The chain couples TRBV19 to TRBJ1-2; D not resolved. Input material: CD4+ T cells from blood buffy coats. The CDR3 DNA reads TGTGCCAGTAGTATCTCCTCGCGGGAGTCTAACTATGGCTACACCTTC. It is translated as CASSISSRESNYGYTF.